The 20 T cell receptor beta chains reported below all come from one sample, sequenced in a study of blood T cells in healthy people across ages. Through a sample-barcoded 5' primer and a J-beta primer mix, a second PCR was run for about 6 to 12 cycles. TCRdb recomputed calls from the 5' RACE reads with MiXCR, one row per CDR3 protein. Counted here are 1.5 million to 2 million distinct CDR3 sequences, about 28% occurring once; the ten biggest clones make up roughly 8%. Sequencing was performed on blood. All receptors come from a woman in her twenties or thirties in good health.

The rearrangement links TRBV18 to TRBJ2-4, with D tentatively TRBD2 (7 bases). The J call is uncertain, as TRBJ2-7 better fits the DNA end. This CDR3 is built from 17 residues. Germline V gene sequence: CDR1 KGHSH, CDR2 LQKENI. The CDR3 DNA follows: TGTGCCAGCTCACCACAGTCCCCCGGGGGGACAAATTACGAGCAGTACTTC. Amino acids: CASSPQSPGGTNYEQYF.

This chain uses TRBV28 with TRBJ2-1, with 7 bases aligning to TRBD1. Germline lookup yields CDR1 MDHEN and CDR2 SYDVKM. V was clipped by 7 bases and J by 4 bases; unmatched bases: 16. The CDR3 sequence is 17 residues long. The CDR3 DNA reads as TGTGCCAGCAATGCATGGGCGACAGGGCCCACTTACAATGAGCAGTTCTTC. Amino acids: CASNAWATGPTYNEQFF.

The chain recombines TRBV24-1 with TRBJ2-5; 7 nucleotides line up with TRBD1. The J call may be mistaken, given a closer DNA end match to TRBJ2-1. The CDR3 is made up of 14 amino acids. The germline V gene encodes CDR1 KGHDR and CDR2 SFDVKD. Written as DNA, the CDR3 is TGTGCCACCAGGGGACAGCCGAACCAAGAGACCCAGTTCTTC. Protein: CATRGQPNQETQFF.

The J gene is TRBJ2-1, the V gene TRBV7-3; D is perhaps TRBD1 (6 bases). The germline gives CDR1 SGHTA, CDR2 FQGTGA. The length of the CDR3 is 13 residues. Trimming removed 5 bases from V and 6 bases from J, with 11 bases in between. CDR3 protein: CASSRQVSNEQFF. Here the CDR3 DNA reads TGTGCCAGCAGCCGACAGGTTTCCAATGAGCAGTTCTTC.

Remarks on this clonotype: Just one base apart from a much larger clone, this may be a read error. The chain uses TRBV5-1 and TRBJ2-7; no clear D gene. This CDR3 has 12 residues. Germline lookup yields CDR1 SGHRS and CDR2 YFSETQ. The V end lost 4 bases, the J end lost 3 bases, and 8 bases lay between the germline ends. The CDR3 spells CASSQHNYEQYF. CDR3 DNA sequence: TGCGCCAGCAGCCAGCACAACTACGAGCAGTACTTC. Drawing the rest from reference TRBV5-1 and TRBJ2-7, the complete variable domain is KAGVTQTPRYLIKTRGQQVTLSCSPISGHRSVSWYQQTPGQGLQFLFEYFSETQRNKGNFPGRFSGRQFSNSRSEMNVSTLELGDSALYLCASSQHNYEQYFGPGTRLTVT.

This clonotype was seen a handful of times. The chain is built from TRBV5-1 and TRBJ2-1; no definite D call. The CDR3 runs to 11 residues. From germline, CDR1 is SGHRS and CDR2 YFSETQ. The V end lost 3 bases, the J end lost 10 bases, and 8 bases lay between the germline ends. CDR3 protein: CASSSTEEQFF. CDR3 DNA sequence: TGCGCCAGCAGCTCTACAGAAGAGCAGTTCTTC.

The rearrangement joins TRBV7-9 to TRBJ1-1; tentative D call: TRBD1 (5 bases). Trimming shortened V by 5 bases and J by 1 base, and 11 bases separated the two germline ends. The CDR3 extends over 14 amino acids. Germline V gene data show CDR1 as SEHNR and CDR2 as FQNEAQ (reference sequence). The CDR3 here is CASSPYGGNTEAFF. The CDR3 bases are TGTGCCAGCAGCCCTTATGGGGGGAACACTGAAGCTTTCTTT.

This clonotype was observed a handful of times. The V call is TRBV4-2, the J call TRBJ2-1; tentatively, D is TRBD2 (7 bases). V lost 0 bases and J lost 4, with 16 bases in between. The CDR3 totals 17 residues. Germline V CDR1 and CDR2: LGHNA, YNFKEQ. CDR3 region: CASSQEGGGGLYNEQFF. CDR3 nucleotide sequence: TGTGCCAGCAGCCAAGAAGGAGGGGGGGGGTTGTACAATGAGCAGTTCTTC.

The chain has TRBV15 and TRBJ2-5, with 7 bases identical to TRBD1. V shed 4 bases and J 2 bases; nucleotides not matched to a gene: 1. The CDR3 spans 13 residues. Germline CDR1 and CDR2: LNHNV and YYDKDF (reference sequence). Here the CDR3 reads CATSMTGQETQYF. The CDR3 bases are TGTGCCACCAGCATGACAGGGCAAGAGACCCAGTACTTC.

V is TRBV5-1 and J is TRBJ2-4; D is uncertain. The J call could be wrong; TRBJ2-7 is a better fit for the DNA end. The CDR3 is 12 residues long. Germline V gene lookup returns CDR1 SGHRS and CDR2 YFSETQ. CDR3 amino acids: CASSSEDREQYF. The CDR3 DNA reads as TGCGCCAGCAGCAGTGAGGACCGCGAGCAGTACTTC.

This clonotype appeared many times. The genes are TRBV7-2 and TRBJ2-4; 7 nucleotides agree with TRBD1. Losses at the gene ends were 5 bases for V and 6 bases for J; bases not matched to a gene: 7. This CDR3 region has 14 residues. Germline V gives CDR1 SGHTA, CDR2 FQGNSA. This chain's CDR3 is CASSATGNGNIQYF. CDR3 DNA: TGTGCCAGCAGCGCGACAGGGAATGGAAACATTCAGTACTTC.

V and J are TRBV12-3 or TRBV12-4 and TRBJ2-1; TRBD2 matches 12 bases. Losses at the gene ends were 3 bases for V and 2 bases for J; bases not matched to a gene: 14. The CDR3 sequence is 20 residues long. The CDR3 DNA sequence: TGTGCCAGCAGTTTTGGTACGCCTAGCGGGGGGGGCCTTCCCTACAATGAGCAGTTCTTC. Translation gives CASSFGTPSGGGLPYNEQFF.

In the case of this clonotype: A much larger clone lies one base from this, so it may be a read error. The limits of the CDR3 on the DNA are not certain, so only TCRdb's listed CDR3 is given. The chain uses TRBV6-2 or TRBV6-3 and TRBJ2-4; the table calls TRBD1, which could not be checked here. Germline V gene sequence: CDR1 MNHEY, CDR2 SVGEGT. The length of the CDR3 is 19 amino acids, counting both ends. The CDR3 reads CASSYTSGRVGTEQREQYF.

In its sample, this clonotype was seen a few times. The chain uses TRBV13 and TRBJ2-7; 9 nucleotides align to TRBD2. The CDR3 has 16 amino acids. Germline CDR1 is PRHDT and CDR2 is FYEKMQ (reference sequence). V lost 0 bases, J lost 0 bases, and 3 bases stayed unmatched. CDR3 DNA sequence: TGTGCCAGCAGCTTAGGTTCTAGCGGGGCCTCCTACGAGCAGTACTTC. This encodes CASSLGSSGASYEQYF.

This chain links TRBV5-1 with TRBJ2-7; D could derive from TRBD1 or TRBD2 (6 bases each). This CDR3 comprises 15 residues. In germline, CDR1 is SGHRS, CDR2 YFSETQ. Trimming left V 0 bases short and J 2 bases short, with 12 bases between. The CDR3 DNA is TGCGCCAGCAGCTTGGGCGGGACAACTCCCTACGAGCAGTACTTC. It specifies CASSLGGTTPYEQYF.

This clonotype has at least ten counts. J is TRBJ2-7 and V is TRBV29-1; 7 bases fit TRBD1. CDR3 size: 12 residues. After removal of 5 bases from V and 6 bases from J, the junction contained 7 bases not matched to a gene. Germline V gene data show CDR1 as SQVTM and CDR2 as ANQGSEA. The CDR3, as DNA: TGCAGCGTTCACAGGGGAATTATCGAGCAGTACTTC. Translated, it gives CSVHRGIIEQYF.

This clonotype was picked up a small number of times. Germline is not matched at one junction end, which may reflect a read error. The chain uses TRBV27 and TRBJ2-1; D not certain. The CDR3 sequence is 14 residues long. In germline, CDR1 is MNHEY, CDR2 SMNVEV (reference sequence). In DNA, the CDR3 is TGTGCCTGCAGTTTAGGATCGAGTCCTAAGGAGCAGTTCTTC. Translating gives CACSLGSSPKEQFF.

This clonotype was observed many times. The CDR3 bases are TGCAGTGCTATTACAGAGACCCAGTACTTC. As protein: CSAITETQYF. The chain uses TRBV20-1 and TRBJ2-5; D unresolved. This CDR3 is 10 amino acids long. Deletions cut 4 bases from V and 4 bases from J, with 4 bases between. The germline V gene encodes CDR1 DFQATT and CDR2 SNEGSKA (reference sequence).

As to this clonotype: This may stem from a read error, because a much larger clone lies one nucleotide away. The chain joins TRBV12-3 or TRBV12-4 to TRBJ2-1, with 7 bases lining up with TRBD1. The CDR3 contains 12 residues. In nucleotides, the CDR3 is TGTCCCAGCAGTGCACAGGGGAATGGGCAGTTCTTC. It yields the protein CPSSAQGNGQFF.

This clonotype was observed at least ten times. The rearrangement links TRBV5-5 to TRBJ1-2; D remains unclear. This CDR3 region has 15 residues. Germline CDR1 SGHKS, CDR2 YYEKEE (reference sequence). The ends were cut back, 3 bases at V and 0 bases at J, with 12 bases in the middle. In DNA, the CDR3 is TGTGCCAGCAGCTACCGACGGGAAGCTAACTATGGCTACACCTTC. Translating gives CASSYRREANYGYTF. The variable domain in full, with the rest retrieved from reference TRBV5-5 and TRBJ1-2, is DAGVTQSPTHLIKTRGQQVTLRCSPISGHKSVSWYQQVLGQGPQFIFQYYEKEERGRGNFPDRFSARQFPNYSSELNVNALLLGDSALYLCASSYRREANYGYTFGSGTRLTVV.